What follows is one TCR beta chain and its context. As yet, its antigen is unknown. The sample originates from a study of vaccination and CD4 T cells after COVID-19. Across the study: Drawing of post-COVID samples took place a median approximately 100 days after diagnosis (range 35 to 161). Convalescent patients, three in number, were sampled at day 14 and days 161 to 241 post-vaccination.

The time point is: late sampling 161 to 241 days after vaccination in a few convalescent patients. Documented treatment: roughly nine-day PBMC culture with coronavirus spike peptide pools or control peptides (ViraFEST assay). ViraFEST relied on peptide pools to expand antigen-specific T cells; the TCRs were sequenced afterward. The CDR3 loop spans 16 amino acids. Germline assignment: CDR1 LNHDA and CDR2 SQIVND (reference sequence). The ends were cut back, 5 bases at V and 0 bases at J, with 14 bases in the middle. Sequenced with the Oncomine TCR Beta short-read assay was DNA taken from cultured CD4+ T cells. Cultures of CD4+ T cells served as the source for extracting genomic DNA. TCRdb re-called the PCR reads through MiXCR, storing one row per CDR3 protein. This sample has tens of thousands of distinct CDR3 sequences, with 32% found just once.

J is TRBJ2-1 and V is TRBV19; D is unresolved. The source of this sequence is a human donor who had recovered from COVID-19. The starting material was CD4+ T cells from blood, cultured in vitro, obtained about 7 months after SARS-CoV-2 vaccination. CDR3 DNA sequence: TGTGCCAGTAGTCCGACCCAGACCAACTCCTACAATGAGCAGTTCTTC. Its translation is CASSPTQTNSYNEQFF.